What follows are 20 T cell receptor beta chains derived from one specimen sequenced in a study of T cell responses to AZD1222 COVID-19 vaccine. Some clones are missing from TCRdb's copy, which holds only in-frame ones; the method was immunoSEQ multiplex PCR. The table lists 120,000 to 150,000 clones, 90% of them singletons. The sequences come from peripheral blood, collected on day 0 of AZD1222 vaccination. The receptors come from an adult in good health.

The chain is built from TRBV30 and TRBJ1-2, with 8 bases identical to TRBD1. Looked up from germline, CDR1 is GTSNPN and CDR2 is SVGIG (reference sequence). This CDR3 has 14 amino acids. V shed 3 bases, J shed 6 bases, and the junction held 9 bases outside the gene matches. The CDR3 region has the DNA TGTGCCTGGAGAGAGACCGGGACAGGTAATGGCTACACCTTC. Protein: CAWRETGTGNGYTF.

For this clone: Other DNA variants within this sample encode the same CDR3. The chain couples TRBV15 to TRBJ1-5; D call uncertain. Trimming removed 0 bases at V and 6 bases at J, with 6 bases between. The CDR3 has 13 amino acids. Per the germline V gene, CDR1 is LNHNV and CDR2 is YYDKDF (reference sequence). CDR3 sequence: CATSRDLGQPQHF. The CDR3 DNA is TGTGCCACCAGCAGAGATCTGGGTCAGCCCCAGCATTTT.

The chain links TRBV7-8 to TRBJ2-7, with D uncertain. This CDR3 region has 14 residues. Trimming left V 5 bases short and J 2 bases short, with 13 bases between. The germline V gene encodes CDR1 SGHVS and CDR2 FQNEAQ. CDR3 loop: CASSPGPTAYEQYF. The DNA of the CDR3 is TGTGCCAGCAGCCCAGGCCCCACGGCCTACGAGCAGTACTTC.

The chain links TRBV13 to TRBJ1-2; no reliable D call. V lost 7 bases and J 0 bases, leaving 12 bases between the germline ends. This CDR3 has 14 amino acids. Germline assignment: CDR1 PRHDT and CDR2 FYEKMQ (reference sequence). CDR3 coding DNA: TGTGCCAGCAATCTGAGGGCTACTAACTATGGCTACACCTTC. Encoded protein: CASNLRATNYGYTF.

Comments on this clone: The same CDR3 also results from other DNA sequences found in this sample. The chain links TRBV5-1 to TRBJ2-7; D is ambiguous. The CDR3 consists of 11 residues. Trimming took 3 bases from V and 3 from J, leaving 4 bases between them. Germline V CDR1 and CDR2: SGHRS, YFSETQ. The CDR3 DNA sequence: TGCGCCAGCAGCTCGAGCTACGAGCAGTACTTC. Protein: CASSSSYEQYF.

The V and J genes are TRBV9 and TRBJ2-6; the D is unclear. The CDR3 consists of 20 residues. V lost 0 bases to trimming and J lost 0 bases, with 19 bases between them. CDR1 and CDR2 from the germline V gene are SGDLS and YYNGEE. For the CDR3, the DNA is TGTGCCAGCAGCGTAGCTTCCACCCTAGGTTTATCCTCTGGGGCCAACGTCCTGACTTTC. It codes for CASSVASTLGLSSGANVLTF.

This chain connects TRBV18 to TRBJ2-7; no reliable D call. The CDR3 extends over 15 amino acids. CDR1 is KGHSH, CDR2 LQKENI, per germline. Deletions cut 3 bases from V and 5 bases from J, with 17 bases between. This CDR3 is CASSPSDGPLHEQYF. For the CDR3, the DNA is TGTGCCAGCTCACCGAGCGACGGTCCCCTACACGAGCAGTACTTC.

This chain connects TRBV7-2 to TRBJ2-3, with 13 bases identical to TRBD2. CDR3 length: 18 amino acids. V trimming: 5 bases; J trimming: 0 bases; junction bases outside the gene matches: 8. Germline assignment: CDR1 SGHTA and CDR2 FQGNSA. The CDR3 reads CASSRTSGGAPSTDTQYF. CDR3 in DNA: TGTGCCAGCAGCCGTACTAGCGGGGGGGCCCCGAGCACAGATACGCAGTATTTT.

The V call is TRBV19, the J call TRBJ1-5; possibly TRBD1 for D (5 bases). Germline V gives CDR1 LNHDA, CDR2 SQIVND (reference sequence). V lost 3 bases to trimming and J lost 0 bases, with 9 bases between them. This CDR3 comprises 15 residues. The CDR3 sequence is CASSMGQGSNQPQHF. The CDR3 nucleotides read TGTGCCAGTAGTATGGGCCAGGGTAGCAATCAGCCCCAGCATTTT. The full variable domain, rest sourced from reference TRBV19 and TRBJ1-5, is DGGITQSPKYLFRKEGQNVTLSCEQNLNHDAMYWYRQDPGQGLRLIYYSQIVNDFQKGDIAEGYSVSREKKESFPLTVTSAQKNPTAFYLCASSMGQGSNQPQHFGDGTRLSIL.

The CDR3 reads CASSLSRDPFVETQYF. CDR3 bases: TGTGCCAGCAGCTTAAGCAGAGACCCTTTTGTAGAGACCCAGTACTTC. The V call is TRBV7-6, the J call TRBJ2-5, with unresolved D. The CDR3 is made up of 16 amino acids. CDR1 is SGHVS, CDR2 FNYEAQ, per germline. With 2 bases removed from V and 4 bases from J, the gap between germline ends came to 17 bases.

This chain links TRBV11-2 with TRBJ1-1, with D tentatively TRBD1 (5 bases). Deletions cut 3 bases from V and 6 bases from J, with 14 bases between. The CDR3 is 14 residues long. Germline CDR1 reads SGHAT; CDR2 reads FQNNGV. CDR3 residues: CASSLGDLDAEAFF. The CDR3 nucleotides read TGTGCCAGCAGCTTGGGGGACCTTGACGCTGAAGCTTTCTTT.

Here the CDR3 reads CASRDTNQPQHF. CDR3 sequence (DNA): TGTGCCAGTAGGGACACGAATCAGCCCCAGCATTTT. The chain has TRBV19 and TRBJ1-5; D might be TRBD1 (5 bases). The CDR3 consists of 12 residues. V was cut by 6 bases and J by 4 bases, with 7 bases left in between. Germline-derived CDR1 and CDR2 are LNHDA and SQIVND (reference sequence). Using reference TRBV19 and TRBJ1-5 for the parts outside the CDR3, the full variable domain is DGGITQSPKYLFRKEGQNVTLSCEQNLNHDAMYWYRQDPGQGLRLIYYSQIVNDFQKGDIAEGYSVSREKKESFPLTVTSAQKNPTAFYLCASRDTNQPQHFGDGTRLSIL.

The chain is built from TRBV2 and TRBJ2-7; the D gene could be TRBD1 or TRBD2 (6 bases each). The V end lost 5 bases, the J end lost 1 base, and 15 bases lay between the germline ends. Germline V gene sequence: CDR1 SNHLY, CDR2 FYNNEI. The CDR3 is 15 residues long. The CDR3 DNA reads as TGTGCCAGCAGTCGCGGGACACTTTATTCCTACGAGCAGTACTTC. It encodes CASSRGTLYSYEQYF.

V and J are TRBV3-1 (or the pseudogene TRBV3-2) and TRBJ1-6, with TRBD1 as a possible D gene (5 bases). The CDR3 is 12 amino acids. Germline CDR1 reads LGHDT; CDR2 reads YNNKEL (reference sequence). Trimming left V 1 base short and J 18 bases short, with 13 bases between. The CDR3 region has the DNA TGTGCCAGCAGCCAAGGGGCCGGGGGAACCCACTTT. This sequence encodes CASSQGAGGTHF.

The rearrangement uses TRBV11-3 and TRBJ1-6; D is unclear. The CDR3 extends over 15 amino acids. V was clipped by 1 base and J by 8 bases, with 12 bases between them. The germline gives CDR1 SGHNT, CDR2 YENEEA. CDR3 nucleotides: TGTGCCAGCAGCTTAGTGGGCAGGACCGATTCACCCCTCCACTTT. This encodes CASSLVGRTDSPLHF.

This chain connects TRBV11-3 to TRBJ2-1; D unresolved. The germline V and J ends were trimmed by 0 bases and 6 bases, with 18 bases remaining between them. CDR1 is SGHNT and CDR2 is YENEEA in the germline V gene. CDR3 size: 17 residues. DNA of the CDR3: TGTGCCAGCAGCTTAGAAAGGCCCCAAGTGCGGTTCAATGAGCAGTTCTTC. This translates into CASSLERPQVRFNEQFF.

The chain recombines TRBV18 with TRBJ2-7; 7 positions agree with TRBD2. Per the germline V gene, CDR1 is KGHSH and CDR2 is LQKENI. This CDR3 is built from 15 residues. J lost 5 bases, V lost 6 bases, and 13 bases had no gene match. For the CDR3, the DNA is TGTGCCAGCTCCCGCATGGCGGGAGACATCAACGAGCAGTACTTC. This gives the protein CASSRMAGDINEQYF. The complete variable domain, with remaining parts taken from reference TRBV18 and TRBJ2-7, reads NAGVMQNPRHLVRRRGQEARLRCSPMKGHSHVYWYRQLPEEGLKFMVYLQKENIIDESGMPKERFSAEFPKEGPSILRIQQVVRGDSAAYFCASSRMAGDINEQYFGPGTRLTVT.

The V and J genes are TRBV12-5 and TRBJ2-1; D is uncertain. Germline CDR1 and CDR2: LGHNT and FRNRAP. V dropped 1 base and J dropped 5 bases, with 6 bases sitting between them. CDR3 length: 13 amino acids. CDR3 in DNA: TGTGCTAGTGGTTTGGGACCAAACAATGAGCAGTTCTTC. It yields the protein CASGLGPNNEQFF.

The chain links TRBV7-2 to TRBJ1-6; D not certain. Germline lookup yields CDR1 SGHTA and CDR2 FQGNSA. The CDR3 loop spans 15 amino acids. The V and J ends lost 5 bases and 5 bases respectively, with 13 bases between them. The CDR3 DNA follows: TGTGCCAGCAGCCTGATCCACAGCGATAATTCACCCCTCCACTTT. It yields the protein CASSLIHSDNSPLHF.

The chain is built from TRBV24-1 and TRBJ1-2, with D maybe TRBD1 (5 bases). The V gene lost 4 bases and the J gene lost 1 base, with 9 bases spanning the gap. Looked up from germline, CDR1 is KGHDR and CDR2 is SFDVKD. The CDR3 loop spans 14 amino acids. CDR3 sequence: CATSDPDSNYGYTF. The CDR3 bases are TGTGCCACCAGTGACCCTGACAGTAACTATGGCTACACCTTC.